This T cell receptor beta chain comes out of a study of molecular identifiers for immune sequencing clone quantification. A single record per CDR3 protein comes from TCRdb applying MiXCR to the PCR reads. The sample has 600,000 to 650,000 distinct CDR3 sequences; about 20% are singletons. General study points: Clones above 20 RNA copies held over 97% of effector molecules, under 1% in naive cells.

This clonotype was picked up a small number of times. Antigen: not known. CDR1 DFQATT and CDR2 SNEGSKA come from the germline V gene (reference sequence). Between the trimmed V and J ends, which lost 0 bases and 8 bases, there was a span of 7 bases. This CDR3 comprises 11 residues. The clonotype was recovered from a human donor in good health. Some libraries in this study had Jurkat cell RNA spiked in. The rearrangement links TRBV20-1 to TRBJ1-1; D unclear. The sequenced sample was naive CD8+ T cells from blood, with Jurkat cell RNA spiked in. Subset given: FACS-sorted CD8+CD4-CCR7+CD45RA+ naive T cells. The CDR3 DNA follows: TGCAGTGCTAGAGATATAATGGAAGCTTTCTTT. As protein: CSARDIMEAFF.